This TCR beta chain was identified during a study of T cell responses to AZD1222 COVID-19 vaccine. Assay used: immunoSEQ multiplex PCR; TCRdb lists only in-frame clones, some missing. Of 150,000 or so clones in the sample, around 90% were seen once. The CDR3 contains 15 residues. V shed 2 bases and J shed 4 bases, with 12 bases lying between them. The germline gives CDR1 SGHRS, CDR2 YFSETQ. Points from the study as a whole: Spike-specific TCR breadth and depth both grew after two AZD1222 doses.

In the case of this clone: The antigen is undetermined.

The material sequenced was peripheral blood, taken 28 days after the second AZD1222 dose. The origin of this receptor is an adult who received the AZD1222 COVID-19 vaccine. The chain combines TRBV5-1 with TRBJ1-4, with TRBD1 as a possible D gene (6 bases). CDR3 loop: CASSFTDRDNEKLFF. As DNA, the CDR3 is TGCGCCAGCAGCTTTACGGACAGAGATAATGAAAAACTGTTTTTT. The full variable domain, its missing parts supplied by reference TRBV5-1 and TRBJ1-4, is KAGVTQTPRYLIKTRGQQVTLSCSPISGHRSVSWYQQTPGQGLQFLFEYFSETQRNKGNFPGRFSGRQFSNSRSEMNVSTLELGDSALYLCASSFTDRDNEKLFFGSGTQLSVL.